This is a list of T cell receptor beta chains from one sample in a study of shared clonotypes between healthy human individuals. The data were produced by immunoSEQ multiplex PCR, yet TCRdb's version contains in-frame clones alone and is incomplete. Counted here are about 1.5 million clones, 98% occurring once; the ten biggest clones make up about 0.4%. Material for sequencing was naive CD4+ T cells sorted from blood. Receptors were obtained from a man in his thirties or forties in good health. CDR3s include the opening cysteine and the closing phenylalanine or tryptophan. The D gene is left open where the match is weak. Clone size is shown for a subset of rows, as once, few, many or a class of expanded clone.

TRBV27,TRBJ1-2,few,NA,CASSSSLKGYGYTF,TGTGCCAGCAGTTCTTCCTTGAAAGGCTATGGCTACACCTTC
TRBV2,TRBJ1-4,NA,NA,CASETRMGEKLFF,TGTGCCAGCGAAACCCGTATGGGTGAAAAACTGTTTTTT
TRBV5-1,TRBJ2-5,NA,TRBD2,CASRSGLAEQETQYF,TGCGCCAGCAGGTCGGGACTAGCGGAACAAGAGACCCAGTACTTC
TRBV7-2,TRBJ2-2,NA,NA,CASSTRNTGELFF,TGTGCCAGCAGTACACGGAACACCGGGGAGCTGTTTTTT
TRBV7-6,TRBJ2-5,NA,NA,CASSLGPGRQETQYF,TGTGCCAGCAGCTTAGGGCCCGGGCGCCAAGAGACCCAGTACTTC
TRBV7-6,TRBJ2-1,once,NA,CASSNGHAGGRGNEQFF,TGTGCCAGCAGCAACGGGCACGCGGGCGGTAGAGGGAATGAGCAGTTCTTC
TRBV30,TRBJ1-5,NA,NA,CAWSKGVNQPQHF,TGTGCCTGGAGTAAGGGGGTCAATCAGCCCCAGCATTTT
TRBV7-8,TRBJ2-3,NA,TRBD2,CASSLSSASGTSTDTQYF,TGTGCCAGCAGCTTAAGTTCGGCTAGCGGTACTAGCACAGATACGCAGTATTTT
TRBV11-2,TRBJ2-1,NA,NA,CASRRGEGRPYNEQFF,TGTGCCAGCAGAAGAGGAGAGGGGCGGCCCTACAATGAGCAGTTCTTC
TRBV27,TRBJ1-1,NA,NA,CASSPTGNTEAFF,TGTGCCAGCAGCCCGACAGGGAACACTGAAGCTTTCTTT
TRBV28,TRBJ2-5,NA,NA,CASSSYETQYF,TGTGCCAGCAGTTCTTACGAGACCCAGTACTTC
TRBV5-4,TRBJ1-2,NA,NA,CASEQTGRHNYGYTF,TGTGCCAGCGAGCAAACAGGGAGGCACAACTATGGCTACACCTTC
TRBV18,TRBJ2-4,NA,TRBD2,CASSPTSGDNIQYF,TGTGCCAGCTCCCCGACTAGCGGGGACAACATTCAGTACTTC
TRBV6-5,TRBJ1-4,NA,NA,CATHGGQGKLFF,TGTGCCACTCACGGGGGGCAGGGAAAACTGTTTTTT
TRBV5-1,TRBJ2-5,NA,NA,CASSWGDGQETQYF,TGCGCCAGCAGCTGGGGGGACGGACAAGAGACCCAGTACTTC
TRBV7-8,TRBJ2-7,NA,NA,CASSFGGYAYQQYF,TGTGCCAGCAGCTTCGGAGGGTACGCCTATCAGCAGTACTTC
TRBV6-5,TRBJ2-1,NA,NA,CASRRTQSSYNEQFF,TGTGCCAGCAGACGAACTCAGAGCTCCTACAATGAGCAGTTCTTC
TRBV4-1,TRBJ2-1,NA,NA,CASSQDMGRADSYNEQFF,TGCGCCAGCAGCCAAGATATGGGCAGAGCGGATTCCTACAATGAGCAGTTCTTC
TRBV28,TRBJ2-1,once,NA,CASSPRGGKDNEQFF,TGTGCCAGCAGTCCTAGGGGGGGCAAGGACAATGAGCAGTTCTTC
TRBV28,TRBJ2-7,NA,NA,CASTPTGYEQYF,TGTGCCAGCACTCCCACTGGTTACGAGCAGTACTTC
TRBV9,TRBJ1-4,once,TRBD1,CASSPTQGAGEKLFF,TGTGCCAGCAGCCCGACACAGGGGGCGGGTGAAAAACTGTTTTTT
TRBV4-1,TRBJ2-7,NA,TRBD2,CASTPGTSGPESSYEQYF,TGCGCCAGCACCCCCGGGACTAGCGGACCCGAGAGCTCCTACGAGCAGTACTTC